These T cell receptor beta chains were read from a single sample in a study of shared clonotypes between healthy human individuals. Profiled with immunoSEQ multiplex PCR; TCRdb holds only in-frame clones, not every one. Of 2,100,000 or so clones in the sample, almost 96% are singletons; the top ten hold less than 0.15%. The sequencing sample was made of naive CD4+ T cells sorted from blood. All receptors come from a man aged 18 to 29 in good health. Each CDR3 is given with its conserved first and last residue. A D gene is named only where the DNA matches it firmly. Expanded clones are given a class, and other clones once, few, many or no size at all.

TGCGCCAGCAGGGATGGGGTGCCGGCTATAGCCAAAAACATTCAGTACTTC	CASRDGVPAIAKNIQYF	-	TRBV5-1	-	TRBJ2-4
TGTGCCAGCAGCCGCCCGGGACAGGGGTCCAACAATGAGCAGTTCTTC	CASSRPGQGSNNEQFF	TRBD1	TRBV7-2	-	TRBJ2-1
TGTGCCAGCAGTGAATACCGGGATTTGAACACTGAAGCTTTCTTT	CASSEYRDLNTEAFF	-	TRBV6-1	-	TRBJ1-1
TGTGCCAGCAGCTCCCGGACCGAGGAAGAGACCCAGTACTTC	CASSSRTEEETQYF	-	TRBV11-2	-	TRBJ2-5
TGTGCCTGGAGCCCCACCAGCAGCACTGAAGCTTTCTTT	CAWSPTSSTEAFF	-	TRBV30	-	TRBJ1-1
TGCGCCAGCAGCTTGAGAGGGTACGACTATGGCTACACCTTC	CASSLRGYDYGYTF	-	TRBV5-1	-	TRBJ1-2
TGTGCCAGCAGCTTGGCAGGGCCTAGTTATGGCTACACCTTC	CASSLAGPSYGYTF	-	TRBV5-4	-	TRBJ1-2
TGTGCCAGCAGCCCGACTCCCTTTAGCACAGATACGCAGTATTTT	CASSPTPFSTDTQYF	-	TRBV5-8	-	TRBJ2-3
TGTGCCAGCAGCTTTGCCTCCTCGCAAGGGCTCTCCTACGAGCAGTACTTC	CASSFASSQGLSYEQYF	-	TRBV7-6	-	TRBJ2-7
TGTGCTAGTGGCCTTGACAGGAACTATGGCTACACCTTC	CASGLDRNYGYTF	-	TRBV12-5	-	TRBJ1-2
TGTGCCAGCAGTTTAAGGGGGGAAACGGCTGAAGCTTTCTTT	CASSLRGETAEAFF	-	TRBV27	-	TRBJ1-1
TGCGCCAGCAGCCCGGGACTAGCGATGAACACCGGGGAGCTGTTTTTT	CASSPGLAMNTGELFF	TRBD2	TRBV5-1	-	TRBJ2-2
TGTGCCAGCAGCTTCCTGGCCAAACAGGGGACAAGCGAGACCCAGTACTTC	CASSFLAKQGTSETQYF	TRBD1	TRBV7-9	-	TRBJ2-5
TGCAGCGTTGAAGATAAGGGGGGAGGCTCCGGGGCCAACGTCCTGACTTTC	CSVEDKGGGSGANVLTF	-	TRBV29-1	-	TRBJ2-6
TGTGCCAGTACCCCGGGGTGGATCTCCTACAATGAGCAGTTCTTC	CASTPGWISYNEQFF	-	TRBV19	-	TRBJ2-1
TGTGCCAGCAGCTTGGAGTACGAGCAGTACTTC	CASSLEYEQYF	-	TRBV7-9	-	TRBJ2-7
TGTGCCAGTAGTATAGAGGCGGCGGGAGTGGGAGAGACCCAGTACTTC	CASSIEAAGVGETQYF	TRBD2	TRBV19	-	TRBJ2-5
TGTGCCAGCACCTCCGGGGTGTCTGGTTTCGACTATGGCTACACCTTC	CASTSGVSGFDYGYTF	-	TRBV5-6	-	TRBJ1-2
TGCGCCAGCAGTGAAAAAGACTATGGCTACACCTTC	CASSEKDYGYTF	-	TRBV10-2	-	TRBJ1-2
TGCGCCAGCAGCTTGGCCGGTCAGGGTAACAGCTACACCTTC	CASSLAGQGNSYTF	-	TRBV5-1	-	TRBJ1-2
TGTGCCAGCAGCTCCCCCGCTCCGGGGGTAAACAAAAACATTCAGTACTTC	CASSSPAPGVNKNIQYF	-	TRBV28	-	TRBJ2-4
TGTGCCACCAGCAGAGGGGGTAGTACCGGGGAGCTGTTTTTT	CATSRGGSTGELFF	-	TRBV15	once	TRBJ2-2
TGTGCCAGCAGTCCCGGGGCGGATACGCAGTATTTT	CASSPGADTQYF	-	TRBV7-9	-	TRBJ2-3
TGTGCCAGCAGCCTAGGTTCTAACTCAGATACGCAGTATTTT	CASSLGSNSDTQYF	-	TRBV7-3	-	TRBJ2-3
TGTGCAAGTCGCTTAGCGTTCCAGCGGGAGGGAGGAGTGGTAGGCGGGGAGCTGTTTTTT	CASRLAFQREGGVVGGELFF	-	TRBV12-2	-	TRBJ2-2
TGTGCTAGTGGTCACAGGGGGTGCGGAAACACCATATATTTT	CASGHRGCGNTIYF	TRBD1	TRBV12-5	-	TRBJ1-3
TGTGCCAGCAGCTTAGATGGGGGAGGCGACAATGAGCAGTTCTTC	CASSLDGGGDNEQFF	-	TRBV11-3	-	TRBJ2-1
TGCAGCTTCGGACAGGGTCGGGAGCAGTACTTC	CSFGQGREQYF	TRBD1	TRBV29-1	-	TRBJ2-7
TGTGCCAGCATCTCGACCGGGGAGCTGTTTTTT	CASISTGELFF	-	TRBV6-5	once	TRBJ2-2